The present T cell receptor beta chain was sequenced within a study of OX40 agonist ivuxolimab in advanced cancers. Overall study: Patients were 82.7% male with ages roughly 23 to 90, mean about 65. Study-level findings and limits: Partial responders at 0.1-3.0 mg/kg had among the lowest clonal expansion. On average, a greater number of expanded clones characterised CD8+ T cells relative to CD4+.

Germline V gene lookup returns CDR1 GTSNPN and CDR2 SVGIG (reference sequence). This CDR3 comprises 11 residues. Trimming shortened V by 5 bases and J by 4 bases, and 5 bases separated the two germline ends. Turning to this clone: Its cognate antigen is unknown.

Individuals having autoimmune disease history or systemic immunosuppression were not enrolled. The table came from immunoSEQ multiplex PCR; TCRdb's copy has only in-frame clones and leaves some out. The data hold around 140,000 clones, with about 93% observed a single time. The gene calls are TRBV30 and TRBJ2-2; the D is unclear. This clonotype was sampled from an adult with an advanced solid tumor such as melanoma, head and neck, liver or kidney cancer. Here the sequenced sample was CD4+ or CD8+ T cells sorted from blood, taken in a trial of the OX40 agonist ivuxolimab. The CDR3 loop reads CAWAGTGELFF. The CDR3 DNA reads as TGTGCCTGGGCCGGCACCGGGGAGCTGTTTTTT.